This T cell receptor beta chain appears in the sequencing data of a study of T-cell memory formation after mild COVID-19. This clonotype was seen more than once but under ten times. Germline lookup yields CDR1 SGHKS and CDR2 YYEKEE (reference sequence). CDR3 size: 15 residues. V lost 4 bases, J lost 3 bases, and 5 bases stayed unmatched. TCRdb passed the 5' RACE reads through MiXCR, listing each CDR3 protein once. Of about 600,000 distinct CDR3 sequences listed, roughly 21% are singletons. The receptor was derived from an adult woman who had mild COVID-19 (a few samples of this study predate the infection). Cell type and time point are not known. V is TRBV5-5 and J is TRBJ1-4; 8 bases map to TRBD1. The sequencing sample was made of PBMCs or a T cell subset sorted from them (not recorded which). CDR3 DNA sequence: TGTGCCAGCAGCACCGGACAGGGAGCTAATGAAAAACTGTTTTTT. This gives the protein CASSTGQGANEKLFF. Combining the CDR3 with reference TRBV5-5 and TRBJ1-4 gives the whole variable domain DAGVTQSPTHLIKTRGQQVTLRCSPISGHKSVSWYQQVLGQGPQFIFQYYEKEERGRGNFPDRFSARQFPNYSSELNVNALLLGDSALYLCASSTGQGANEKLFFGSGTQLSVL.